This T cell receptor beta chain was found in a study of blood T cell repertoires in COVID-19. Trimming removed 0 bases from V and 1 base from J, with 7 bases in between. CDR3 length: 14 residues. Germline V gene data show CDR1 as SGDLS and CDR2 as YYNGEE. This table comes from immunoSEQ multiplex PCR, and its TCRdb copy is limited to in-frame clones, with some not included. This table has about 240,000 clones, 86% appearing once. The V and J genes are TRBV9 and TRBJ2-5; possible D gene TRBD1, 5 bases. Sequenced input: peripheral blood. This TCR came from a woman between 50 and 59 years old with COVID-19, enrolled during active disease. Here the CDR3 reads CASSVAGIQETQYF. The CDR3 DNA is TGTGCCAGCAGCGTAGCAGGGATCCAAGAGACCCAGTACTTC.